This TCR beta chain was recovered during a study of CD8+ T cells in alopecia areata. The treatment: oral pan-JAK inhibitor, 5-10 mg twice daily. Points on this clone: This CDR3 is also generated by other DNA sequences in the sample.

Extraction and reverse transcription of RNA yielded cDNA as the sequencing template. The assay was immunoSEQ multiplex PCR, and TCRdb's table has in-frame clones only and misses some. The sample includes roughly 100,000 clones, approximately 90% seen only once; the top ten take around 10%. The receptor was derived from a human donor with alopecia areata. Sequenced material: CD8+ T cells sorted from blood, taken between weeks 30 and 35, from a patient treated with tofacitinib.

As DNA, the CDR3 is TGTGCCAGCAGTTTAAATAGCTACAATGAGCAGTTCTTC. Encoded protein: CASSLNSYNEQFF. J is TRBJ2-1 and V is TRBV27; D not resolved. The CDR3 covers 13 residues. Germline CDR1 reads MNHEY; CDR2 reads SMNVEV (reference sequence). V shed 2 bases and J shed 3 bases, with 5 bases lying between them.